A single sample is the source of the 21 T cell receptor beta chains below, sequenced in a study of response to subunit inactivated influenza vaccine. TCRdb re-derived calls from the RT-PCR reads in MiXCR, one entry per CDR3 protein. The data show more than 200,000 distinct CDR3 sequences, with 9% to 15% seen just once and more than 7% held by the top ten. Sequenced material: non-naive T cells sorted from PBMCs, taken roughly 2 weeks before vaccination. The receptor source for this set is a man aged 50-60 years who received an inactivated influenza vaccine.

The gene calls are TRBV30 and TRBJ2-2; D is perhaps TRBD2 (6 bases). Per germline, CDR1 GTSNPN and CDR2 SVGIG (reference sequence). The CDR3 spans 13 residues. The V end lost 7 bases, the J end lost 0 bases, and 9 bases lay between the germline ends. This CDR3 reads CASGLPNTGELFF. The CDR3 DNA is TGTGCCTCGGGACTTCCGAACACCGGGGAGCTGTTTTTT.

V gene TRBV7-9 combines with J gene TRBJ2-5; TRBD1 aligns across 8 bases. The germline gives CDR1 SEHNR, CDR2 FQNEAQ (reference sequence). V trimming: 5 bases; J trimming: 5 bases; junction bases outside the gene matches: 10. This CDR3 is 15 amino acids long. The CDR3 sequence is CASSGQSGGVETQYF. The CDR3 DNA sequence: TGTGCCAGCAGCGGCCAATCAGGGGGCGTGGAGACCCAGTACTTC. The entire variable domain, with the rest obtained from reference TRBV7-9 and TRBJ2-5, is as follows: DTGVSQNPRHKITKRGQNVTFRCDPISEHNRLYWYRQTLGQGPEFLTYFQNEAQLEKSRLLSDRFSAERPKGSFSTLEIQRTEQGDSAMYLCASSGQSGGVETQYFGPGTRLLVL.

This clonotype has just a few counts. This sequence joins TRBV6-2 or TRBV6-3 and TRBJ2-7, with D possibly being TRBD1 (6 bases). The CDR3 extends over 13 amino acids. V was cut by 2 bases and J by 3 bases, with 8 bases left in between. Germline-derived CDR1 and CDR2 are MNHEY and SVGEGT. The CDR3 DNA reads as TGTGCCAGCAGTTACGACAGGTACTACGAGCAGTACTTC. It codes for CASSYDRYYEQYF.

V and J are TRBV25-1 and TRBJ2-7, with D unresolved. The germline V gene encodes CDR1 MGHDK and CDR2 SYGVNS. Trimming stripped 4 bases from V and 4 bases from J, with 5 bases between. The CDR3 extends over 11 amino acids. Here the CDR3 DNA reads TGTGCCAGCAGTGCTGGATACGAGCAGTACTTC. Protein: CASSAGYEQYF.

This chain joins TRBV6-2 or TRBV6-3 and TRBJ2-3; D ambiguous. Germline V gene lookup returns CDR1 MNHEY and CDR2 SVGEGT. The germline V and J ends were trimmed by 4 bases and 6 bases, with 11 bases remaining between them. The CDR3 is 13 amino acids. CDR3 DNA sequence: TGTGCCAGCAGTTTTCATGCCGGGGATACGCAGTATTTT. It is translated as CASSFHAGDTQYF.

In this sample, this clonotype turned up many times. The rearrangement joins TRBV9 to TRBJ2-2, with TRBD2 as a possible D gene (6 bases). Trimming pared 4 bases from V and 1 base from J, leaving 11 bases between. This CDR3 comprises 15 residues. The germline V gene has CDR1 SGDLS and CDR2 YYNGEE. CDR3 region: CASSLGLMNTGELFF. CDR3 in DNA: TGTGCCAGCAGCTTGGGACTGATGAACACCGGGGAGCTGTTTTTT.

There are a few counts of this clonotype. The rearrangement uses TRBV7-9 and TRBJ2-3; 10 nucleotides agree with TRBD2. This CDR3 contains 16 residues. Trimming cost V 5 bases and J 3 bases; bases outside gene matches: 8. Germline CDR1 SEHNR, CDR2 FQNEAQ (reference sequence). The CDR3 DNA sequence: TGTGCCAGCAGCCTACCAACTAGCGGGGCAACAGATACGCAGTATTTT. As protein: CASSLPTSGATDTQYF.

This clonotype has a handful of counts. The rearrangement joins TRBV11-2 to TRBJ2-5; no clear D. V was shortened by 1 base and J by 4 bases, with 10 bases between the two germline ends. Per the germline V gene, CDR1 is SGHAT and CDR2 is FQNNGV. The CDR3 extends over 14 amino acids. DNA of the CDR3: TGTGCCAGCAGCTTAGGTATCTCCCTAGAGACCCAGTACTTC. Translating gives CASSLGISLETQYF.

V is TRBV7-2 and J is TRBJ2-5, with 11 bases matching TRBD2. The CDR3 sequence is 16 residues long. The trim removed 7 bases at V and 5 bases at J, leaving 12 bases unmatched. The V gene's germline CDR1 is SGHTA and CDR2 FQGNSA. The CDR3 protein is CASTKVTSGAAETQYF. CDR3 nucleotides: TGTGCCAGCACCAAGGTGACTAGCGGGGCCGCGGAGACCCAGTACTTC. The entire variable domain, with the rest obtained from reference TRBV7-2 and TRBJ2-5, is as follows: GAGVSQSPSNKVTEKGKDVELRCDPISGHTALYWYRQSLGQGLEFLIYFQGNSAPDKSGLPSDRFSAERTGGSVSTLTIQRTQQEDSAVYLCASTKVTSGAAETQYFGPGTRLLVL.

This clonotype was picked up a small number of times. The chain joins TRBV12-3 or TRBV12-4 to TRBJ2-3; 10 bases are a match to TRBD2. This CDR3 spans 15 amino acids. V dropped 6 bases and J dropped 0; count of bases not matched to a gene: 3. The CDR3 sequence: CASSEAGGSTDTQYF. CDR3 nucleotides: TGTGCCAGCAGCGAAGCGGGGGGGAGCACAGATACGCAGTATTTT.

The V gene is TRBV27, the J gene TRBJ2-7; TRBD2 matches 8 bases. Germline-derived CDR1 and CDR2 are MNHEY and SMNVEV (reference sequence). Trimming removed 6 bases from V and 4 bases from J; junction bases left unmatched: 5. The CDR3 is 13 amino acids. CDR3 bases: TGTGCCAGCAGGAGCGGGAGAACTTACGAGCAGTACTTC. Its protein is CASRSGRTYEQYF.

The rearrangement links TRBV19 to TRBJ1-5, with 10 bases lining up with TRBD1. The germline V gene has CDR1 LNHDA and CDR2 SQIVND (reference sequence). V was pared by 4 bases and J by 0 bases, with 9 bases of the junction left unmatched. CDR3 length: 18 residues. CDR3 region: CASSTPPGQGPSNQPQHF. DNA for the CDR3: TGTGCCAGTAGTACCCCCCCGGGACAGGGGCCTAGCAATCAGCCCCAGCATTTT.

This clonotype was detected only a few times. The CDR3 nucleotides are TGCAGTGCTCCGATCGACAGGACCCAGTACTTC. It is translated as CSAPIDRTQYF. This chain links TRBV20-1 with TRBJ2-5; weak D call: TRBD1 (5 bases). This CDR3 comprises 11 residues. The germline V and J ends were trimmed by 5 bases and 7 bases, with 11 bases remaining between them. Germline lookup yields CDR1 DFQATT and CDR2 SNEGSKA (reference sequence).

The chain joins TRBV18 to TRBJ2-1; D is unclear. The CDR3 covers 12 residues. CDR1 and CDR2 from the germline V gene are KGHSH and LQKENI. V was cut by 1 base and J by 8 bases, with 6 bases left in between. CDR3 loop: CASSPRGDEQFF. Written as DNA, the CDR3 is TGTGCCAGCTCACCACGTGGGGATGAGCAGTTCTTC.

The chain has TRBV18 and TRBJ2-7; the D is unclear. The ends were cut back, 2 bases at V and 2 bases at J, with 4 bases in the middle. The CDR3 totals 12 residues. Germline CDR1 KGHSH, CDR2 LQKENI. CDR3 amino acids: CASSPSTYEQYF. CDR3 nucleotides: TGTGCCAGCTCACCATCCACCTACGAGCAGTACTTC.

The rearrangement links TRBV11-2 to TRBJ2-3, with D possibly being TRBD2 (5 bases). The V and J ends lost 0 bases and 7 bases respectively, with 8 bases between them. Germline V gene sequence: CDR1 SGHAT, CDR2 FQNNGV. CDR3 length equals 13 residues. The CDR3 reads CASSLERGYTQYF. Here the CDR3 DNA reads TGTGCCAGCAGCTTAGAGAGAGGGTATACGCAGTATTTT.

Comments on this clonotype: An end of the junction does not agree with germline; a read error may underlie this. V is TRBV19 and J is TRBJ2-2, with D possibly being TRBD2 (5 bases). The CDR3 runs to 12 residues. CDR1 is LNHDA and CDR2 is SQIVND in the germline V gene (reference sequence). In DNA, the CDR3 is TGTGCCGGGATCGCGAACACCGGGGAGCTGTTTTTC. Protein: CAGIANTGELFF.

This clonotype has just a few counts. The V and J genes are TRBV15 and TRBJ1-6, with unresolved D. The CDR3 has 17 amino acids. V was trimmed by 0 bases and J by 8 bases, leaving 17 bases between them. Germline CDR1 is LNHNV and CDR2 is YYDKDF (reference sequence). DNA of the CDR3: TGTGCCACCAGCAGAGACAGGCTAGGGTCTATCTATTCACCCCTCCACTTT. It specifies CATSRDRLGSIYSPLHF.

The chain links TRBV11-2 to TRBJ2-3; maybe TRBD2 (7 bases). V was clipped by 0 bases and J by 4 bases, with 14 bases between them. The germline gives CDR1 SGHAT, CDR2 FQNNGV. This CDR3 is built from 16 residues. This CDR3 is CASSLDWGGEADTQYF. The CDR3 DNA reads TGTGCCAGCAGCTTAGATTGGGGGGGCGAGGCAGATACGCAGTATTTT.

The chain combines TRBV18 with TRBJ2-6; no reliable D call. The V gene lost 3 bases and the J gene lost 1 base, with 19 bases spanning the gap. There are 19 residues in the CDR3. The germline CDR1 and CDR2 sequences are KGHSH and LQKENI. CDR3 amino acids: CASSPLTGPLSSGANVLTF. The CDR3 DNA follows: TGTGCCAGCTCACCGTTAACCGGGCCGTTATCTTCTGGGGCCAACGTCCTGACTTTC.

This clonotype was found many times. This sequence joins TRBV7-9 and TRBJ2-7, with D perhaps matching TRBD2 (5 bases). Trimming left V 5 bases short and J 4 bases short, with 18 bases between. Germline lookup yields CDR1 SEHNR and CDR2 FQNEAQ (reference sequence). The length of the CDR3 is 15 residues. The DNA for the CDR3 is TGTGCCAGCAGCACTAGGGTGGGAAGTTCGTACGAGCAGTACTTC. Translation gives CASSTRVGSSYEQYF. The full variable domain, rest sourced from reference TRBV7-9 and TRBJ2-7, is DTGVSQNPRHKITKRGQNVTFRCDPISEHNRLYWYRQTLGQGPEFLTYFQNEAQLEKSRLLSDRFSAERPKGSFSTLEIQRTEQGDSAMYLCASSTRVGSSYEQYFGPGTRLTVT.